The 13 T cell receptor beta chains below were found in one sample sequenced in a study of T cells after yellow fever vaccination. TCRdb re-derived calls from the 5' RACE reads in MiXCR, one entry per CDR3 protein. The sample holds hundreds of thousands of distinct CDR3 sequences; less than 25% are singletons and the top ten take about 16%. The sequencing used PBMCs, collected less than 25 days after the first yellow fever vaccination. Receptor source: a man aged 18 to 35 who received the YFV17D yellow fever vaccine.

The table lists this clonotype with a few counts. This chain links TRBV5-1 with TRBJ1-1, with D possibly TRBD1 on 5 matching bases. The CDR3 spans 13 residues. CDR1 and CDR2 from the germline V gene are SGHRS and YFSETQ. Trimming pared 0 bases from V and 10 bases from J, leaving 13 bases between. The CDR3 DNA is TGCGCCAGCAGCTTGGCCCCAGGGAACGGAGCTTTCTTT. It is translated as CASSLAPGNGAFF.

This clonotype was detected only a few times. This chain links TRBV4-3 with TRBJ1-3; D is unclear. The CDR3 has 15 amino acids. Germline V CDR1 and CDR2: LGHNA, YSLEER. Trimming removed 1 base at V and 2 bases at J, with 9 bases between. In nucleotides, the CDR3 is TGCGCCAGCAGCCAAGGCGCGGGGACTGGAAACACCATATATTTT. Translation: CASSQGAGTGNTIYF.

The chain carries TRBV7-2 and TRBJ2-2; weak D call: TRBD1 (5 bases). Per the germline V gene, CDR1 is SGHTA and CDR2 is FQGNSA. The CDR3 sequence is 14 residues long. Trimming removed 2 bases from V and 6 bases from J, with 10 bases in between. The CDR3 protein is CASSLPSGSGELFF. CDR3 bases: TGTGCCAGCAGCTTACCATCAGGGTCCGGGGAGCTGTTTTTT. The full variable domain, with the rest looked up from reference TRBV7-2 and TRBJ2-2, is GAGVSQSPSNKVTEKGKDVELRCDPISGHTALYWYRQSLGQGLEFLIYFQGNSAPDKSGLPSDRFSAERTGGSVSTLTIQRTQQEDSAVYLCASSLPSGSGELFFGEGSRLTVL.

This clonotype was observed a few times. This sequence joins TRBV20-1 and TRBJ2-5, with D possibly being TRBD2 (6 bases). Germline CDR1 is DFQATT and CDR2 is SNEGSKA (reference sequence). This CDR3 has 14 amino acids. The ends were cut back, 5 bases at V and 4 bases at J, with 17 bases in the middle. The CDR3 nucleotides are TGCAGTGCTTCCCCAAGACTAGTCGGAGAGACCCAGTACTTC. It specifies CSASPRLVGETQYF.

The chain combines TRBV5-4 with TRBJ2-3, with TRBD2 matching 9 bases. Germline V CDR1 and CDR2: SGHNT, YYREEE (reference sequence). V trimming: 1 base; J trimming: 6 bases; junction bases outside the gene matches: 9. The CDR3 sequence is 16 residues long. CDR3 in DNA: TGTGCCAGCAGCTTGCTTCCGTTAGCGGGAGCTGATACGCAGTATTTT. Its translation: CASSLLPLAGADTQYF.

The gene calls are TRBV11-3 and TRBJ2-3; D is possibly TRBD1 or TRBD2 (7 bases each). CDR3 length: 13 residues. Trimming took off 5 bases at V and 7 bases at J, with 13 bases between the two ends. Germline CDR1 reads SGHNT; CDR2 reads YENEEA. For the CDR3, the DNA is TGTGCCAGCAGCCCAGGGGGGGAATATACGCAGTATTTT. This codes for CASSPGGEYTQYF.

This clonotype was observed a handful of times. CDR3 nucleotide sequence: TGTGCCTGGAGTGACGCAGGGTTTGGAGAGACCCAGTACTTC. Translating gives CAWSDAGFGETQYF. The V gene is TRBV30, the J gene TRBJ2-5; TRBD1 is a possible D gene (5 bases). The V gene's germline CDR1 is GTSNPN and CDR2 SVGIG (reference sequence). The V gene lost 1 base and the J gene lost 4 bases, with 13 bases spanning the gap. The CDR3 is 14 amino acids. Full variable domain (rest looked up from reference TRBV30 and TRBJ2-5): SQTIHQWPATLVQPVGSPLSLECTVEGTSNPNLYWYRQAAGRGLQLLFYSVGIGQISSEVPQNLSASRPQDRQFILSSKKLLLSDSGFYLCAWSDAGFGETQYFGPGTRLLVL.

This clonotype was counted only a few times. The chain joins TRBV7-2 to TRBJ2-3; D may match TRBD1 or TRBD2 (6 bases each). Germline values: CDR1 SGHTA, CDR2 FQGNSA. The length of the CDR3 is 16 residues. Trimming removed 2 bases at V and 2 bases at J, with 14 bases between. The CDR3 nucleotides are TGTGCCAGCAGCTTAATAACGGGGGCCATCACAGATACGCAGTATTTT. Translated: CASSLITGAITDTQYF.

The chain recombines TRBV2 with TRBJ2-3; D remains unclear. Germline assignment: CDR1 SNHLY and CDR2 FYNNEI. The V end was cut by 7 bases, the J end by 1 base, with 9 bases between. This CDR3 spans 13 amino acids. In DNA form, the CDR3 reads TGTGCCAGCACGACGATGGGCACAGATACGCAGTATTTT. This gives the protein CASTTMGTDTQYF.

J is TRBJ2-6 and V is TRBV6-5; no clear D gene. This CDR3 has 14 residues. The germline gives CDR1 MNHEY, CDR2 SVGAGI. V lost 4 bases and J 1 base, leaving 5 bases between the germline ends. Here the CDR3 DNA reads TGTGCCAGCAGTTCGACTTCTGGGGCCAACGTCCTGACTTTC. Translation: CASSSTSGANVLTF.

A few counts support this clonotype. V usage is TRBV20-1 and J usage is TRBJ2-7, with 7 bases matching TRBD2. Trimming at V came to 0 bases and at J to 5 bases, leaving 7 bases not matched to a gene. CDR3 size: 14 residues. Germline values: CDR1 DFQATT, CDR2 SNEGSKA (reference sequence). The CDR3 spells CSARDPGGGDEQYF. Here the CDR3 DNA reads TGCAGTGCTAGAGATCCGGGGGGAGGGGACGAGCAGTACTTC.

This clonotype has more than one count but fewer than ten. The chain has TRBV4-1 and TRBJ2-5; 12 bases line up with TRBD2. Germline loops: CDR1 MGHRA, CDR2 YSYEKL. This CDR3 is built from 20 residues. The V segment lost 0 bases and the J segment 0 bases; nucleotides outside the gene matches: 11. The DNA for the CDR3 is TGCGCCAGCAGCCAAGAAGGGGTACTAGCGGGGGGCCAAGACCAAGAGACCCAGTACTTC. Translating gives CASSQEGVLAGGQDQETQYF.

This clonotype occurred many times. The chain couples TRBV28 to TRBJ1-6; D gene ambiguous. CDR1 MDHEN and CDR2 SYDVKM come from the germline V gene. V lost 5 bases to trimming and J lost 0 bases, with 8 bases between them. CDR3 length equals 15 residues. The CDR3, as DNA: TGTGCCAGCAGTCTTTTGAGCTCCTATAATTCACCCCTCCACTTT. Its protein product is CASSLLSSYNSPLHF.